This T cell receptor (beta chain) was sequenced in a study of T-cell reconstitution after alpha-beta-depleted transplantation in children (dated by TCRdb to between 2015 and 2016). Turning to the overall study: T-cell immune reconstitution after TCRalphabeta/CD19-depleted allogeneic hematopoietic cell transplantation in children was quantitatively tracked in the study by means of TCR repertoire profiling.

The study at large found these results: About two months after transplant, the apparently early recovery of alphabetaT-cell counts reportedly depended on just several hundred clones that had expanded rapidly and came from non-depleted graft cells. In some patients, the high TCRbeta diversity seen at day 60 was put down to recipient T cells and intrathymic progenitors that had survived conditioning. Hyperexpanded clone frequencies declined over subsequent months; after one year, T-cell counts and TCRbeta diversity were mostly attributed to newly produced T cells.

Relative to germline, V is missing 2 bases and J is missing 4 bases, with 5 bases of the junction outside any gene match. CDR1 and CDR2, looked up from the germline V gene (reference sequence), are DFQATT and SNEGSKA. The CDR3, from cysteine to phenylalanine, totals 14 residues. This entry keeps only the CDR3 DNA: 42 bases, framed from base 1. What the treatment or condition label conveys for this sample: allogeneic hematopoietic cell transplantation with graft depleted of TCRalphabeta T cells and CD19 B cells. The children who served as transplant recipients had been given grafts of TCRalphabeta/CD19-depleted allogeneic hematopoietic cells. This clonotype was counted only a few times. Its antigen has not been determined. No base qualities exist here, and no much larger clone lies one base off it. The library was prepared using PCR. Data came from an Illumina HiSeq 2500. To normalize quantification of the TCRbeta repertoire, the TCR libraries were built with molecular barcoding that relied on unique molecular identifiers. The public reads were reprocessed in TCRdb via fastp at Q25 and MiXCR, keeping in-frame beta chains. Every CDR3 protein is listed once, alongside the most common genes and DNA of its rows. Here the sample has more than 200,000 distinct CDR3 sequences; approximately 24% occur a single time. Roughly 5% of the sample is in the top ten clones.

Material: PBMCs, mostly from graft donor cells, obtained 360 days after TCRalphabeta/CD19-depleted stem cell transplant. The rearranged chain carries TRBV20-1 and TRBJ2-3, with 8 bases aligning to TRBD2. This TCR came from a female patient aged 2-9 years who had a stem cell transplant for congenital amegakaryocytic thrombocytopenia, so the T cells may come from the graft donor. The CDR3 region has the sequence CSARQGGGPDTQYF. The nucleotide sequence reads as follows: TGCAGTGCTAGACAGGGCGGGGGGCCAGATACGCAGTATTTT.